This note documents a single T cell receptor (beta chain) sequence. Its antigen is unidentified. TCR beta cDNA libraries had unique molecular identifiers. Each CDR3 protein is one row after TCRdb ran MiXCR on the PCR reads. The profile shows hundreds of thousands of distinct CDR3 sequences, roughly 58% of them singletons. This record belongs to a study of post-analysis software for immune sequencing data. Across the whole study: Recorded subtypes: relapsing-remitting, secondary progressive, progressive-relapsing; some patients unannotated.

Per germline, CDR1 SQVTM and CDR2 ANQGSEA. Trimming left V 7 bases short and J 5 bases short, with 14 bases between. CDR3 length: 12 residues. Broader study findings: Normalized Chao1 diversity was significantly reduced in patients versus controls. TRBV segments more frequent in patients than in controls numbered roughly 5 and included TRBV5-6, TRBV5-1 and TRBV20-1.

The chain carries TRBV29-1 and TRBJ1-1; D remains unclear. The source of this sequence is a girl aged 10 to 17 with multiple sclerosis. Input material: blood. This CDR3 is CSATGRDTEAFF. CDR3 bases: TGCAGCGCCACGGGGAGGGATACTGAAGCTTTCTTT.